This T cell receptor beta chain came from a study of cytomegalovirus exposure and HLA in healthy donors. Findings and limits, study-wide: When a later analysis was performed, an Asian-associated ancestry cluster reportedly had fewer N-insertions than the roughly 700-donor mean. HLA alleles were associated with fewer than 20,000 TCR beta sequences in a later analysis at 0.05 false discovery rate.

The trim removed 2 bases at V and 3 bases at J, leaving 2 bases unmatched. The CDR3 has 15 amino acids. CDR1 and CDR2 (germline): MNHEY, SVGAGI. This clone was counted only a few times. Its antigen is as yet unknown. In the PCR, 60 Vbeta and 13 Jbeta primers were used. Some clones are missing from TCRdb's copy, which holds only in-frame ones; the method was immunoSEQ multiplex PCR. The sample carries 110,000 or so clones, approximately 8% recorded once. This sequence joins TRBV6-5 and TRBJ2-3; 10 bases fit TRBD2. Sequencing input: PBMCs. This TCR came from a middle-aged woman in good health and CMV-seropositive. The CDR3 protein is CASSYLAGETDTQYF. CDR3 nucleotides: TGTGCCAGCAGTTACCTAGCGGGGGAGACAGATACGCAGTATTTT.